Reported below is one T cell receptor beta chain. The antigen it recognizes is unknown. Qualities for individual bases were not recorded, and no much larger clone is one base off. The data stem from a study of blood T cell repertoires in COVID-19 (dated by TCRdb to the early 2020s). Regarding the complete study: Samples from collaborators originated in the United States, Italy and Spain and spanned both the acute and convalescent phases of COVID-19. The prospective study material was composed of cDNA or gDNA derived from T cells, B-cell-depleted T cells, or PBMCs. Deeply sampled blood TCRbeta repertoires from subjects exposed to, actively infected with, or recovered from COVID-19 were included in the dataset. The repertoires were released in a freely available public database meant as a resource for research on the immune response to SARS-CoV-2. The samples were drawn from two sources: the first 160 participants of the ongoing ImmuneRACE study, and approximately 1,300 subjects contributed by 6 global collaborators. A de-identified subject ID, COVID-19 status, age in years and sex were almost always included in the sample metadata. Where HLA class I and class II types were available, the types were taken from metadata supplied by the sample provider, not from assay-based typing.

Study-level results and caveats: The amount of clinical and demographic metadata varied by source and participant and was provided uncurated.

TCRbeta CDR3 regions were amplified from genomic DNA by means of the immunoSEQ Assay, a bias-controlled multiplex PCR. Per the original workflow: The number of nucleated cells in each sample was estimated by amplification of reference gene primers within the assay. To quantify the absolute abundance of each unique TCRbeta CDR3 rearrangement, sequence reads were collapsed and filtered. For each sample, productive Simpson clonality was calculated as the square root of Simpson's diversity index across productive rearrangements. TCRdb took this table from immuneACCESS and kept in-frame rearrangements with V and J called. Such tables lack part of the clones; where checked against another copy, unresolved V genes explain under half of the gap, and the rest is unexplained. V, J and clone size reflect that table, while D and trimming were determined from the DNA. Counted in this sample were about 240,000 clones; 80% to 85% of them appeared once. The ten biggest clones cover over 7% of the sample.

One collaborating source in Seattle enrolled patients while the patients were actively infected and followed the patients over time throughout the course of disease. The collaborating institutions used their own protocols to collect whole blood in K2EDTA tubes. For TCRbeta analysis, collaborators shipped samples as frozen whole blood, isolated PBMCs, or DNA extracted from either of those sample types. Measured from the cysteine to the phenylalanine, the CDR3 is 15 residues long. CDR3 DNA only is kept here, 45 bases in frame from base 1. The germline V gene encodes CDR1 MNHEY and CDR2 SVGAGI. The V end loses 7 bases and the J end loses 5 bases, and a stretch of 15 bases separates them.

Specimen: peripheral blood. Recombination linked TRBV6-5 to TRBJ1-6; a confident D gene designation cannot be given. The TCR sequence derives from a woman of 80 years or more with COVID-19, enrolled during active disease. The CDR3 sequence is CASIGRAGDNSPLHF. The bases are TGTGCCAGCATTGGGAGGGCTGGAGATAATTCACCCCTCCACTTT.